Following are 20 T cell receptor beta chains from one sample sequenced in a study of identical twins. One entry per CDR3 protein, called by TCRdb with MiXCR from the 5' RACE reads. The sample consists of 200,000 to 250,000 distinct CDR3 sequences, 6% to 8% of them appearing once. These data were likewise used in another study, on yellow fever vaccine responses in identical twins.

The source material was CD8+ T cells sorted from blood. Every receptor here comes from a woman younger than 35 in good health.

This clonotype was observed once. CDR3 coding DNA: TGTGCCAGCAGCTCCATCGGTAGCGGGATATACGAGCAGTACTTC. As protein: CASSSIGSGIYEQYF. V is TRBV7-2 and J is TRBJ2-7, with 8 nucleotides matching TRBD2. CDR1 is SGHTA and CDR2 is FQGNSA in the germline V gene. The V and J ends lost 4 bases and 4 bases, in that order; junction bases with no gene match: 9. The CDR3 length is 15 residues.

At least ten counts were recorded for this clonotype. CDR3 DNA: TGCGCCAGCAGCTTGGAAAACTCCTACAATGAGCAGTTCTTC. Protein: CASSLENSYNEQFF. V gene TRBV5-1 combines with J gene TRBJ2-1; D is uncertain. This CDR3 is 14 amino acids long. The V gene's germline CDR1 is SGHRS and CDR2 YFSETQ. V gave up 0 bases and J gave up 0 bases, with 4 bases separating them.

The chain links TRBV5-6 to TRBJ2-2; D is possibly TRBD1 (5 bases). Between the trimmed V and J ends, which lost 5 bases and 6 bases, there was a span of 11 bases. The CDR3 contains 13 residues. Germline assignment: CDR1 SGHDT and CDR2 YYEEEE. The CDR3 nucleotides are TGTGCCAGCAGTTTTGGGGCCTCCGGGGAGCTGTTTTTT. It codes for CASSFGASGELFF.

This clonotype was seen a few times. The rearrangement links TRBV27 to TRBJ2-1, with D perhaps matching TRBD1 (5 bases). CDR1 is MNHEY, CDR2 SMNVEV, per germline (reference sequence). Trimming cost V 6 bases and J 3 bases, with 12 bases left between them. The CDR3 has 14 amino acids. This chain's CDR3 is CASSFGRDYNEQFF. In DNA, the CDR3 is TGTGCCAGCAGCTTCGGCAGGGACTACAATGAGCAGTTCTTC.

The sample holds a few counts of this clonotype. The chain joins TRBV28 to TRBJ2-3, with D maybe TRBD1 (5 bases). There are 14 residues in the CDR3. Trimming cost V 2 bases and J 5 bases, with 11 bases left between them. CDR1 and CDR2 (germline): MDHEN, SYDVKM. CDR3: CASSLSQTGDTQYF. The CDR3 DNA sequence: TGTGCCAGCAGTTTAAGTCAAACAGGAGATACGCAGTATTTT.

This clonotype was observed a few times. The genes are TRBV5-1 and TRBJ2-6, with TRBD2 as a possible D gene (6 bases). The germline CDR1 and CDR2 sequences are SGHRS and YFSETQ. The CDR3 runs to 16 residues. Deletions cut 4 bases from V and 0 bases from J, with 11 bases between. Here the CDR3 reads CASSVTEGSGANVLTF. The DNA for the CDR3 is TGCGCCAGCAGCGTCACGGAGGGCTCTGGGGCCAACGTCCTGACTTTC.

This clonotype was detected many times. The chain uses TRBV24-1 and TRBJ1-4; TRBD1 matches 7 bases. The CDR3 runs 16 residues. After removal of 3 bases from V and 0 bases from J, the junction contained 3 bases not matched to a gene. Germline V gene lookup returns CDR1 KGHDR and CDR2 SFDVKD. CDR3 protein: CATSDGTGATNEKLFF. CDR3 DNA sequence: TGTGCCACCAGTGATGGTACAGGGGCAACTAATGAAAAACTGTTTTTT.

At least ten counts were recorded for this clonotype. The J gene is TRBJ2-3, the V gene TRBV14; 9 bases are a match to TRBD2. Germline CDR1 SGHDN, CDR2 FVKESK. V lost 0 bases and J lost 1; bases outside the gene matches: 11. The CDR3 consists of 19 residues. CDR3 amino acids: CASSQDWKGLAAGTDTQYF. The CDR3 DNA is TGTGCCAGCAGCCAAGATTGGAAGGGACTAGCTGCGGGCACAGATACGCAGTATTTT.

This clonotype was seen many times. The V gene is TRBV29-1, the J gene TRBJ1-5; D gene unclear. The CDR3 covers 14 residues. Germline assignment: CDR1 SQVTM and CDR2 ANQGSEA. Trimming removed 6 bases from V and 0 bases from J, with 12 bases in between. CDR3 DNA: TGCAGCGTGGACGTACACTATAGCAATCAGCCCCAGCATTTT. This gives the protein CSVDVHYSNQPQHF.

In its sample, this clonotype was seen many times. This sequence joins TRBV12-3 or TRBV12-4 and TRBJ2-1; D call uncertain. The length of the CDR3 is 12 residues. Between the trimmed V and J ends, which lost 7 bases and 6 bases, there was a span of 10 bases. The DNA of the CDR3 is TGTGCCAGCAAGATGGGTTTCAATGAGCAGTTCTTC. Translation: CASKMGFNEQFF.

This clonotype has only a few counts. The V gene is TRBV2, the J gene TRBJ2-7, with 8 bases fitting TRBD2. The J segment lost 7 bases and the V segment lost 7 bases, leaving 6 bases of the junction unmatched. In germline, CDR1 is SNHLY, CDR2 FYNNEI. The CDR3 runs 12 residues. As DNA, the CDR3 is TGTGCCAGCATCGGGGGGGCTTGGGAGCAGTACGTC. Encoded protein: CASIGGAWEQYV.

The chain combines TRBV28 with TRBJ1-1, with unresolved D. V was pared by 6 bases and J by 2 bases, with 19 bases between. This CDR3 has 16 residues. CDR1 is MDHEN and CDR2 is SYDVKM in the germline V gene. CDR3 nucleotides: TGTGCCAGCAGCACCATTCTAAAGACATTCAACACTGAAGCTTTCTTT. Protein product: CASSTILKTFNTEAFF.

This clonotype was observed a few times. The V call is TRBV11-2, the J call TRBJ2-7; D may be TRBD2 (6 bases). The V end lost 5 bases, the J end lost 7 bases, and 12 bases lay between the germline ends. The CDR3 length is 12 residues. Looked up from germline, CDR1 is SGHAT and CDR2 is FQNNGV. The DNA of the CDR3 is TGTGCCAGCAGCCAACTAGGACTAGAGCAGTACTTC. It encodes CASSQLGLEQYF. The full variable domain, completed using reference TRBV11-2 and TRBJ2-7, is EAGVAQSPRYKIIEKRQSVAFWCNPISGHATLYWYQQILGQGPKLLIQFQNNGVVDDSQLPKDRFSAERLKGVDSTLKIQPAKLEDSAVYLCASSQLGLEQYFGPGTRLTVT.

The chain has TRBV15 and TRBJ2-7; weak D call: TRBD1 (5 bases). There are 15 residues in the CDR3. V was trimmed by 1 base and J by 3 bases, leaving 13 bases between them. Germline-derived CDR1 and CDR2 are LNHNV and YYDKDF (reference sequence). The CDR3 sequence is CATSRVVGHHYEQYF. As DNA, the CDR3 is TGTGCCACCAGCAGAGTAGTCGGACATCACTACGAGCAGTACTTC.

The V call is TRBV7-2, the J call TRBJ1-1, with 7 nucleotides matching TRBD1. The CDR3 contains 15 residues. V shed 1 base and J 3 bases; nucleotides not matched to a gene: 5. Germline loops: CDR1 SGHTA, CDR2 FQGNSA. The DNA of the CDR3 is TGTGCCAGCAGCTTAGGAGGGGGCGCGCACACTGAAGCTTTCTTT. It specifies CASSLGGGAHTEAFF.

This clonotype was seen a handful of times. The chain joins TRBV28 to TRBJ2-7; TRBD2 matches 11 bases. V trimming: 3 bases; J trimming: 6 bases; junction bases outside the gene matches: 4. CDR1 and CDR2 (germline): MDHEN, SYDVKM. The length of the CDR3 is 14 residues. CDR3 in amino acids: CASSFSGRAPEQYF. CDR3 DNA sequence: TGTGCCAGCAGTTTTAGCGGGAGGGCCCCCGAGCAGTACTTC.

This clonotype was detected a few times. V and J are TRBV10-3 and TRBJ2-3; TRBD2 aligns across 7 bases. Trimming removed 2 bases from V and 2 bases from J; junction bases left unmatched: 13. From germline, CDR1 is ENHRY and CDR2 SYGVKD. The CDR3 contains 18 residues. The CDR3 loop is CAISEPGGAGETTDTQYF. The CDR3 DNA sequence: TGTGCCATCAGTGAGCCGGGCGGGGCGGGGGAAACCACAGATACGCAGTATTTT.

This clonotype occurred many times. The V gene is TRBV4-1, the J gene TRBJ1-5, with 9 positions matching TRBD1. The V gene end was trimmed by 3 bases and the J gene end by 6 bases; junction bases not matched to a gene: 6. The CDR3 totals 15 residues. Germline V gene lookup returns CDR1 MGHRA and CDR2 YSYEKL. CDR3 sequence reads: CASSQAGQGGQPQHF. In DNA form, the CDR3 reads TGCGCCAGCAGCCAGGCGGGACAGGGAGGTCAGCCCCAGCATTTT.

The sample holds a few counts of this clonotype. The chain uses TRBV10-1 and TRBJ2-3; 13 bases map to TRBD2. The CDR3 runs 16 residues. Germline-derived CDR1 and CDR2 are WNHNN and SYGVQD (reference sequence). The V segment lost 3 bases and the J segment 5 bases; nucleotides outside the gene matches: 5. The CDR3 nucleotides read TGCGCCAGCAGTGACGGACTAGCGGGAGTTAAAGATACGCAGTATTTT. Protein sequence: CASSDGLAGVKDTQYF.

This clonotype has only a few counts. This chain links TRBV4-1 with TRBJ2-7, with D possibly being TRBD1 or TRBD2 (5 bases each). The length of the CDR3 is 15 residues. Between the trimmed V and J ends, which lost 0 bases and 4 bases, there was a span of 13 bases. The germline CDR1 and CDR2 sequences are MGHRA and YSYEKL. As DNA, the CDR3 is TGCGCCAGCAGCCAAGACGCCGGGACCCGATACGAGCAGTACTTC. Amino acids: CASSQDAGTRYEQYF.